This TCR beta chain stems from a study of post-analysis software for immune sequencing data. Study-wide findings and caveats: Five or six TRBV segments, TRBV5-6, TRBV5-1 and TRBV20-1 among them, were found more frequent in patients than controls. Compared against controls, patients with multiple sclerosis displayed significantly lower normalized Chao1 diversity. Strong co-clustering by F measure was seen for same-batch samples.

Details on this clonotype: The target antigen is unknown.

Deletions cut 5 bases from V and 5 bases from J, with 11 bases between. Germline CDR1 reads DFQATT; CDR2 reads SNEGSKA (reference sequence). The CDR3 is 12 residues long. Tagging with unique molecular identifiers was a feature of the TCR beta cDNA libraries. TCRdb re-called the PCR reads with MiXCR, one entry per CDR3 protein. The sample includes about half a million distinct CDR3 sequences, 30% to 40% seen only once; the top ten take approximately 6%. Input material: blood. The chain combines TRBV20-1 with TRBJ2-3, with no clear D. This TCR came from a girl aged 2 to 17 with multiple sclerosis. CDR3 nucleotides: TGCAGTGCTGGTTGGCAGCAAGATACGCAGTATTTT. It translates to CSAGWQQDTQYF.